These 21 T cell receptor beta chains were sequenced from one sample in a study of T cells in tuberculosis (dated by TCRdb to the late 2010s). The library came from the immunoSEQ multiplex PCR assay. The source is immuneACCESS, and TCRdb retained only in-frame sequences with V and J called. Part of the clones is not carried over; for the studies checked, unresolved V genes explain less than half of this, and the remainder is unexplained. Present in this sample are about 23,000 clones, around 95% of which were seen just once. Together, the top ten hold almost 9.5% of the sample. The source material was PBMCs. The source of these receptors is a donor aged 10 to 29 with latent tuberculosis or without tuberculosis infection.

The CDR3: CAIRPDRGGEQYV. Here the CDR3 DNA reads TGTGCCATCAGACCCGACAGGGGCGGCGAGCAGTACGTC. The genes are TRBV10-3 and TRBJ2-7; TRBD1 aligns across 8 bases. V shed 6 bases and J 6 bases; nucleotides not matched to a gene: 7. Germline CDR1 and CDR2: ENHRY and SYGVKD. This CDR3 spans 13 amino acids.

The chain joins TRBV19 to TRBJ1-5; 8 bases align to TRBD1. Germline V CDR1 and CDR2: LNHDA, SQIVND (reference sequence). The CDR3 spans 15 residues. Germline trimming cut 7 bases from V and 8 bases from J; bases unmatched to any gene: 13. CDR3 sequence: CASTSGRGRGKPQHF. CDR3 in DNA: TGTGCCAGTACTAGTGGCAGGGGGCGAGGGAAGCCCCAGCATTTT.

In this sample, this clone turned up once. Written as DNA, the CDR3 is TGTGCCAGCAGTAACACCGAGACTCGAGGGGGCGGCTATGGCTACACCTTC. Translation gives CASSNTETRGGGYGYTF. J is TRBJ1-2 and V is TRBV28; 7 nucleotides match TRBD1. Germline CDR1 MDHEN, CDR2 SYDVKM. Germline trimming cut 5 bases from V and 4 bases from J; bases unmatched to any gene: 16. The CDR3 consists of 17 residues.

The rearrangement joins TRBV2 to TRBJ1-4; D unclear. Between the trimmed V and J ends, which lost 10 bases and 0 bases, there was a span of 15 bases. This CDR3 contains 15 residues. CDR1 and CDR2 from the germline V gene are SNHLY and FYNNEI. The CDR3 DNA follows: TGTGCCACCCGACTCTCGGAGGCAACTAATGAAAAACTGTTTTTT. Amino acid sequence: CATRLSEATNEKLFF.

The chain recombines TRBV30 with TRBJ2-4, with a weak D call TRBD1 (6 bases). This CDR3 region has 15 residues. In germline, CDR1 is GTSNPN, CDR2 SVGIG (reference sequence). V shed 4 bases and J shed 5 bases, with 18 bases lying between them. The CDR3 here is CAWTKRRGRENIQYF. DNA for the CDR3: TGTGCCTGGACGAAACGCAGGGGCAGGGAAAACATTCAGTACTTC.

The CDR3 spells CASSRDGRGSAGELFF. CDR3 bases: TGTGCCAGCAGTCGGGACGGGCGGGGATCGGCCGGGGAGCTGTTTTTT. This sequence joins TRBV7-2 and TRBJ2-2; a possible D gene is TRBD2 (6 bases). V was clipped by 6 bases and J by 6 bases, with 20 bases between them. This CDR3 comprises 16 residues. The germline V gene has CDR1 SGHTA and CDR2 FQGNSA. Full variable domain (remainder filled in from reference TRBV7-2 and TRBJ2-2): GAGVSQSPSNKVTEKGKDVELRCDPISGHTALYWYRQSLGQGLEFLIYFQGNSAPDKSGLPSDRFSAERTGGSVSTLTIQRTQQEDSAVYLCASSRDGRGSAGELFFGEGSRLTVL.

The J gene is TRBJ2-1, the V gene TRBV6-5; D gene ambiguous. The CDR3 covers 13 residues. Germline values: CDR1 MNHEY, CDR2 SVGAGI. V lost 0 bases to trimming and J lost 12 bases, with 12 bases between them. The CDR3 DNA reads TGTGCCAGCAGTTACTCGATCTACTTCGGGCAGTTCTTC. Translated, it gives CASSYSIYFGQFF.

The CDR3 coding sequence is TGTGCCAGCAGCTTAGTTAGTACGGGAGGAGGCCCCTACACCTTC. This codes for CASSLVSTGGGPYTF. V and J are TRBV5-4 and TRBJ1-2; the D is unclear. Looked up from germline, CDR1 is SGHNT and CDR2 is YYREEE (reference sequence). The V and J ends lost 2 bases and 10 bases respectively, with 21 bases between them. There are 15 residues in the CDR3.

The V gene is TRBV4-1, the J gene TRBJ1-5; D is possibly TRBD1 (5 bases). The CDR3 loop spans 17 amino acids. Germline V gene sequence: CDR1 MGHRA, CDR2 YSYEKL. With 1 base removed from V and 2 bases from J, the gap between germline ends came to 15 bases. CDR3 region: CASSQAGGVWGNQPQHF. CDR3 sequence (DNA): TGCGCCAGCAGCCAAGCTGGGGGGGTGTGGGGCAATCAGCCCCAGCATTTT.

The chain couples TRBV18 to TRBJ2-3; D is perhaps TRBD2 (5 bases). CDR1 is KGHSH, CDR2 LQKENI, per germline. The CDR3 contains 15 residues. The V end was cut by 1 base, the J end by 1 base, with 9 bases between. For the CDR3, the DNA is TGTGCCAGCTCACCACAACCAGCGGGCACAGATACGCAGTATTTT. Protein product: CASSPQPAGTDTQYF.

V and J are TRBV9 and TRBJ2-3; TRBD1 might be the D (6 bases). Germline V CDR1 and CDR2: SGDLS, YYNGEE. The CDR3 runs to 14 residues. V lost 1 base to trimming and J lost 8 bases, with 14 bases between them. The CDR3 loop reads CASSVTGGHATQYF. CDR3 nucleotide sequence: TGTGCCAGCAGCGTAACTGGGGGCCATGCTACGCAGTATTTT.

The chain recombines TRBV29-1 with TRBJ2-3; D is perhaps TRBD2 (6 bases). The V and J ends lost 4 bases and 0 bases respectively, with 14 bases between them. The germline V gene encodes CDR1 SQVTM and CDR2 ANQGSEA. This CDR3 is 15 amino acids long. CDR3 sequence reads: CSVVGVGTSTDTQYF. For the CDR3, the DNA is TGCAGCGTTGTCGGGGTAGGGACTAGCACAGATACGCAGTATTTT.

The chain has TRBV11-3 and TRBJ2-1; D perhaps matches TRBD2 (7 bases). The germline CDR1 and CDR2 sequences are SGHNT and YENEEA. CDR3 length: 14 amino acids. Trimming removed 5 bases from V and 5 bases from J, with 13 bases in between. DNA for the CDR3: TGTGCCAGCAGCCACCGGGGGGCCCACAATGAGCAGTTCTTC. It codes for CASSHRGAHNEQFF.

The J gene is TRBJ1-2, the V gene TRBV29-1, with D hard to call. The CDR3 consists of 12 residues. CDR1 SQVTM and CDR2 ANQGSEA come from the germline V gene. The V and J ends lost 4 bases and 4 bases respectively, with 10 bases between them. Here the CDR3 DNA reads TGCAGCGTTGTACGGGTAACCTATGGCTACACCTTC. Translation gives CSVVRVTYGYTF.

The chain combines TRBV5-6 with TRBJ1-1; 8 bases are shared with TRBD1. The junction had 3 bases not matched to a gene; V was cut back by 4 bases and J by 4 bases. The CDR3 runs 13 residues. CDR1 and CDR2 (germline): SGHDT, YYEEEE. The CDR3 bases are TGTGCCAGCAGCGCCACAGGGGGCACTGAAGCTTTCTTT. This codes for CASSATGGTEAFF. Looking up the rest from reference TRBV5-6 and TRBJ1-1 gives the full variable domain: DAGVTQSPTHLIKTRGQQVTLRCSPKSGHDTVSWYQQALGQGPQFIFQYYEEEERQRGNFPDRFSGHQFPNYSSELNVNALLLGDSALYLCASSATGGTEAFFGQGTRLTVV.

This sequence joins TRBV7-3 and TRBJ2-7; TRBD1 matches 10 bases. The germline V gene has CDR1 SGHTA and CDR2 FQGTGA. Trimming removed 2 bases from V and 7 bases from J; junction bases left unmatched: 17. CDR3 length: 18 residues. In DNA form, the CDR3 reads TGTGCCAGCAGCTTAGCGGGTGGGACAGGGGTCAACCAGCCGGAGCAGTACTTC. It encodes CASSLAGGTGVNQPEQYF.

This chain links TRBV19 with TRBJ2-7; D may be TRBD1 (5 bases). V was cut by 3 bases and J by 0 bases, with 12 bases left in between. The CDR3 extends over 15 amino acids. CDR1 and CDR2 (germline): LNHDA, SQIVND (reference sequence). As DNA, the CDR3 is TGTGCCAGTAGTATTGACAGCCAAAGCTCCTACGAGCAGTACTTC. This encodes CASSIDSQSSYEQYF. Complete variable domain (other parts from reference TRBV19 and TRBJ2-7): DGGITQSPKYLFRKEGQNVTLSCEQNLNHDAMYWYRQDPGQGLRLIYYSQIVNDFQKGDIAEGYSVSREKKESFPLTVTSAQKNPTAFYLCASSIDSQSSYEQYFGPGTRLTVT.

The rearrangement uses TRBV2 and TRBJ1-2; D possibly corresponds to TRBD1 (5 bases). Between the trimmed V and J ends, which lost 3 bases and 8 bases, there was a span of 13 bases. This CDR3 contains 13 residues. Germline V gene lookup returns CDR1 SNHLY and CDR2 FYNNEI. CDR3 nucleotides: TGTGCCAGCAGTGAGTCAGGGCTAAACGGCTACACCTTC. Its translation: CASSESGLNGYTF.

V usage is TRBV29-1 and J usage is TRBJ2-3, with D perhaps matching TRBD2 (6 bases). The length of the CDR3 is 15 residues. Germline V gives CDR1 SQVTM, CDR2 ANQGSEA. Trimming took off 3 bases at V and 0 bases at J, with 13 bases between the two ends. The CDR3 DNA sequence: TGCAGCGTTGAGGGCGGAGGACTAAGCACAGATACGCAGTATTTT. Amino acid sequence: CSVEGGGLSTDTQYF.

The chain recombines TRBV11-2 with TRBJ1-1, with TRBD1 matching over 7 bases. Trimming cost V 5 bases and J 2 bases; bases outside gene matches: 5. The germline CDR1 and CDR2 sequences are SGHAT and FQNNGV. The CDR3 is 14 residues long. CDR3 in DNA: TGTGCCAGCAGCCCGCGACAGGGCAACACTGAAGCTTTCTTT. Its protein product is CASSPRQGNTEAFF.

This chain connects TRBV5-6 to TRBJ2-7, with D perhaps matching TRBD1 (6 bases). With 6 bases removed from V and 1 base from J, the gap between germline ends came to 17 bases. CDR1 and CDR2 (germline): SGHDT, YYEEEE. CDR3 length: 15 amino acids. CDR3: CASTYRAPFSYEQYV. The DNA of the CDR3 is TGTGCCAGCACCTACAGGGCCCCTTTTTCCTACGAGCAGTACGTC.